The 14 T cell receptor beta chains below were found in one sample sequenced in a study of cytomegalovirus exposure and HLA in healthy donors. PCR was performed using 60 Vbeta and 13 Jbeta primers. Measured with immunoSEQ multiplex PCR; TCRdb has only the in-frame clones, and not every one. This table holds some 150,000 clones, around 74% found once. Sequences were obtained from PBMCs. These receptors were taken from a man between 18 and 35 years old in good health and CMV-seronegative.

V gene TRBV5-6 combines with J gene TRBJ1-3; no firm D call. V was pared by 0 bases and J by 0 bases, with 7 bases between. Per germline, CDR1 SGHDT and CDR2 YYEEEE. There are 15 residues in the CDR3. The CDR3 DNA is TGTGCCAGCAGCTTGGGGGCCTTCTCTGGAAACACCATATATTTT. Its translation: CASSLGAFSGNTIYF.

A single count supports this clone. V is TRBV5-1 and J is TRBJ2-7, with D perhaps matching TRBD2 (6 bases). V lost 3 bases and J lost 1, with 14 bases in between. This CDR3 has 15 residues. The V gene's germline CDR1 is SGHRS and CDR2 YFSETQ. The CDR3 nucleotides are TGCGCCAGCAGCTCTCTGCTCGGGGGTTCCTACGAGCAGTACGTC. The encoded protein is CASSSLLGGSYEQYV.

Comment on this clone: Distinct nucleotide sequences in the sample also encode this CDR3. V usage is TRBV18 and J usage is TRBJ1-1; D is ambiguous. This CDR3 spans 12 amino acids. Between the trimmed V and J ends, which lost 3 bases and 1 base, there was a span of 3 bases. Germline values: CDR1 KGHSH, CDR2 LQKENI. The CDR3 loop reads CASSPRNTEAFF. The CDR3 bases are TGTGCCAGCTCACCTAGGAACACTGAAGCTTTCTTT.

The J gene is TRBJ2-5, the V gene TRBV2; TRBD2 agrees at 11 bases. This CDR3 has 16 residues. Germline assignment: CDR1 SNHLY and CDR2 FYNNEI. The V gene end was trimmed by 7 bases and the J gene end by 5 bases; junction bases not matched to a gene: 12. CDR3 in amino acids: CASTRLAGTLGETQYF. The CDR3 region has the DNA TGTGCCAGCACCAGACTAGCGGGGACCTTGGGGGAGACCCAGTACTTC.

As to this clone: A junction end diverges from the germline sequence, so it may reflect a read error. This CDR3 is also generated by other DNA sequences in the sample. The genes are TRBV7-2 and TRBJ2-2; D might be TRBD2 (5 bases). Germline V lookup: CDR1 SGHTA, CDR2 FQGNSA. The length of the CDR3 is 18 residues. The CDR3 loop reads CASSLGRPGNKNAGELFF. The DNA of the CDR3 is TGTGCCAGCAGCCTTGGCCGGCCCGGGAACAAGAACGCCGGGGAGCTGTTTTTT.

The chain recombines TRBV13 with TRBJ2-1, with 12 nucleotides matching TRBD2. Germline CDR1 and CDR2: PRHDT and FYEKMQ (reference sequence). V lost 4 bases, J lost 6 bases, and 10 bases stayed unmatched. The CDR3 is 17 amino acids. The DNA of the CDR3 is TGTGCCAGCAGCTCTCGACTAGCGGGGGAGGGGGGCAATGAGCAGTTCTTC. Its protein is CASSSRLAGEGGNEQFF.

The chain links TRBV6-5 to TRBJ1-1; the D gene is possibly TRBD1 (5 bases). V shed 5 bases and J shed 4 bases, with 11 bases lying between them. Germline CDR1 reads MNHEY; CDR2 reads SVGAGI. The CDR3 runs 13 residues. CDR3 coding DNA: TGTGCCAGCAGTCTGGGGGAGGGCACTGAAGCTTTCTTT. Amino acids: CASSLGEGTEAFF.

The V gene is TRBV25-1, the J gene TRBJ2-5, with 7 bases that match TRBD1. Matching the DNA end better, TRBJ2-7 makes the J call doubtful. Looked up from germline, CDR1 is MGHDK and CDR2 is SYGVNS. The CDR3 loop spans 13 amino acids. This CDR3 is CASSDFPGGEQYF. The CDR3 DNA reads TGTGCCAGCAGTGACTTTCCAGGGGGCGAGCAGTACTTC.

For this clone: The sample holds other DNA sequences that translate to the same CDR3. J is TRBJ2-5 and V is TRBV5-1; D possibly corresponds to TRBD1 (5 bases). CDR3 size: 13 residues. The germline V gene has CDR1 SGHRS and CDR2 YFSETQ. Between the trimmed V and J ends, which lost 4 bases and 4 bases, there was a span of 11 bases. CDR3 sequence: CASSVDGAETQYF. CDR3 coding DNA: TGCGCCAGCAGCGTGGATGGGGCAGAGACCCAGTACTTC.

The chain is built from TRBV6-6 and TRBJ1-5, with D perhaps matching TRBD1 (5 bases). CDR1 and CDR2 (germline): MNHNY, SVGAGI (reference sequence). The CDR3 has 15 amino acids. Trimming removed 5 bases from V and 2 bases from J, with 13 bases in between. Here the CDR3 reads CASSPGGWGNQPQHF. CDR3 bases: TGTGCCAGCAGTCCGGGGGGTTGGGGCAATCAGCCCCAGCATTTT.

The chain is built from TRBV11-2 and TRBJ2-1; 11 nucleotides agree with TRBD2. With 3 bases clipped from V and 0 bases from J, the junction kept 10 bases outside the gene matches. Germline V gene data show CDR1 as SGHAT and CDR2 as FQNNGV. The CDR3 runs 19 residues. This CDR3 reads CASSFPVASGGSSYNEQFF. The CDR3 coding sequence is TGTGCCAGCAGCTTCCCTGTGGCTAGCGGGGGGAGCTCCTACAATGAGCAGTTCTTC.

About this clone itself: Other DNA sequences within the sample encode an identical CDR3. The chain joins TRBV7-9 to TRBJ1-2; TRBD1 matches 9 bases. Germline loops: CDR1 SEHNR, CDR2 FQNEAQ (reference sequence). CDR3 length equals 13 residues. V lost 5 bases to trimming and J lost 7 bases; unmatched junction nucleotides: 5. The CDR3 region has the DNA TGTGCCAGCAGCCCGGGACAGGGCGGTGGCTACACCTTC. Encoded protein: CASSPGQGGGYTF.

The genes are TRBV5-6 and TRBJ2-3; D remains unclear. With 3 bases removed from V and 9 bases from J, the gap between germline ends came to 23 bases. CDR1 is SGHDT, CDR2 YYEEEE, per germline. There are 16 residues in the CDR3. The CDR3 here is CASSYSRATARFTQYF. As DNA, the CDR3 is TGTGCCAGCAGCTATTCGAGAGCCACAGCCCGCTTCACGCAGTATTTT.

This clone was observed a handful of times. The CDR3 here is CASSELGLRLGTEAFF. In DNA, the CDR3 is TGTGCCAGCAGTGAGCTCGGACTTAGACTGGGGACTGAAGCTTTCTTT. The chain is built from TRBV2 and TRBJ1-1; D call uncertain. This CDR3 contains 16 residues. With 3 bases removed from V and 5 bases from J, the gap between germline ends came to 19 bases. Per germline, CDR1 SNHLY and CDR2 FYNNEI.